The next 15 T cell receptor beta chains were all read from a single sample in a study of blood T cell repertoires in COVID-19. The assay was immunoSEQ multiplex PCR, and TCRdb's table has in-frame clones only and misses some. Of roughly 120,000 clones in the sample, over 75% were seen once. Source material: peripheral blood. The receptors derive from a woman between 65 and 79 years old who had recovered from COVID-19.

The V call is TRBV19, the J call TRBJ1-2; D remains unclear. Looked up from germline, CDR1 is LNHDA and CDR2 is SQIVND (reference sequence). V dropped 2 bases and J dropped 0 bases, with 13 bases sitting between them. The CDR3 totals 16 residues. The CDR3 reads CASSIRVRGPNYGYTF. CDR3 DNA sequence: TGTGCCAGTAGTATACGGGTCCGCGGGCCTAACTATGGCTACACCTTC.

The V call is TRBV30, the J call TRBJ1-4; no firm D call. This CDR3 is 14 amino acids long. The germline gives CDR1 GTSNPN, CDR2 SVGIG (reference sequence). Trimming pared 3 bases from V and 6 bases from J, leaving 14 bases between. This CDR3 reads CAWRSGVSHEKLFF. For the CDR3, the DNA is TGTGCCTGGAGGAGCGGCGTTAGTCATGAAAAACTGTTTTTT.

This chain connects TRBV28 to TRBJ2-1, with 8 bases aligning to TRBD1. The CDR3 spans 15 residues. The V segment lost 5 bases and the J segment 3 bases; nucleotides outside the gene matches: 6. Germline-derived CDR1 and CDR2 are MDHEN and SYDVKM. CDR3 residues: CASSNDRGIYNEQFF. DNA for the CDR3: TGTGCCAGCAGTAATGACAGGGGTATCTACAATGAGCAGTTCTTC.

The rearrangement links TRBV28 to TRBJ2-7; possibly TRBD2 for D (6 bases). Germline-derived CDR1 and CDR2 are MDHEN and SYDVKM. The V gene lost 7 bases and the J gene lost 2 bases, with 15 bases spanning the gap. This CDR3 region has 14 residues. This chain's CDR3 is CASTSPRGAYEQYF. In nucleotides, the CDR3 is TGTGCCAGCACCTCCCCCCGCGGGGCCTACGAGCAGTACTTC.

The CDR3 here is CASSSPGSTGYGYTF. CDR3 bases: TGTGCCAGTAGCTCACCGGGATCAACGGGGTATGGCTACACCTTC. The J gene is TRBJ1-2, the V gene TRBV19, with unresolved D. This CDR3 is built from 15 residues. From germline, CDR1 is LNHDA and CDR2 SQIVND (reference sequence). V was shortened by 6 bases and J by 5 bases, with 19 bases between the two germline ends.

The rearrangement links TRBV29-1 to TRBJ2-3, with TRBD1 as a possible D gene (5 bases). The CDR3 runs to 12 residues. The V end lost 6 bases, the J end lost 6 bases, and 13 bases lay between the germline ends. Germline assignment: CDR1 SQVTM and CDR2 ANQGSEA. CDR3 residues: CSVRRQSDTQYF. Written as DNA, the CDR3 is TGCAGCGTCCGCCGACAGTCGGATACGCAGTATTTT.

V is TRBV5-1 and J is TRBJ1-1; D remains ambiguous. The CDR3 consists of 14 residues. CDR1 SGHRS and CDR2 YFSETQ come from the germline V gene. Trimming cost V 0 bases and J 2 bases, with 8 bases left between them. CDR3 DNA: TGCGCCAGCAGCTTGGTGGCAGAAAACACTGAAGCTTTCTTT. Amino acids: CASSLVAENTEAFF.

V and J are TRBV7-3 and TRBJ2-7; D unresolved. The CDR3 spans 15 residues. Germline values: CDR1 SGHTA, CDR2 FQGTGA. The ends were cut back, 2 bases at V and 3 bases at J, with 14 bases in the middle. The CDR3 sequence: CASSLGYGEYYEQYF. Written as DNA, the CDR3 is TGTGCCAGCAGCTTAGGGTACGGAGAGTACTACGAGCAGTACTTC.

This chain links TRBV19 with TRBJ1-3, with unresolved D. This CDR3 has 12 residues. Trimming took off 5 bases at V and 1 base at J, with 3 bases between the two ends. Germline CDR1 is LNHDA and CDR2 is SQIVND (reference sequence). The CDR3: CASSPSGNTIYF. The DNA of the CDR3 is TGTGCCAGTAGTCCTTCTGGAAACACCATATATTTT.

J is TRBJ1-2 and V is TRBV7-9, with D unclear. Deletions cut 0 bases from V and 4 bases from J, with 12 bases between. This CDR3 region has 15 residues. Germline-derived CDR1 and CDR2 are SEHNR and FQNEAQ (reference sequence). CDR3 coding DNA: TGTGCCAGCAGCTTAGCGCGAGGCGGAATCTATGGCTACACCTTC. Translating it yields CASSLARGGIYGYTF.

J is TRBJ2-2 and V is TRBV5-5; D is possibly TRBD1 (6 bases). The CDR3 totals 17 residues. Trimming stripped 6 bases from V and 0 bases from J, with 18 bases between. CDR1 and CDR2 from the germline V gene are SGHKS and YYEKEE (reference sequence). The CDR3 DNA is TGTGCCAGCACCCTTTCAAGAGGACAGCCGAACACCGGGGAGCTGTTTTTT. This codes for CASTLSRGQPNTGELFF.

This chain connects TRBV14 to TRBJ1-1, with D uncertain. CDR3 length: 12 amino acids. With 5 bases removed from V and 5 bases from J, the gap between germline ends came to 9 bases. The germline V gene encodes CDR1 SGHDN and CDR2 FVKESK. As DNA, the CDR3 is TGTGCCAGCAGCGGTCTGCGTACTGAAGCTTTCTTT. It is translated as CASSGLRTEAFF.

The sample holds one count of this clone. The V call is TRBV28, the J call TRBJ2-2; D is perhaps TRBD2 (5 bases). The CDR3 has 14 residues. Germline V lookup: CDR1 MDHEN, CDR2 SYDVKM. The ends were cut back, 4 bases at V and 7 bases at J, with 13 bases in the middle. CDR3 residues: CASSSEGWGGELFF. The CDR3 DNA reads as TGTGCCAGCAGTTCCGAGGGCTGGGGCGGGGAGCTGTTTTTT.

The rearrangement links TRBV4-2 to TRBJ2-1; unclear D gene. V was pared by 0 bases and J by 10 bases, with 13 bases between. The germline V gene encodes CDR1 LGHNA and CDR2 YNFKEQ. The CDR3 is 14 residues long. The chain's CDR3 is CASSQDLTIGEQFF. The CDR3 region has the DNA TGTGCCAGCAGCCAAGATCTAACTATCGGGGAGCAGTTCTTC.

V and J are TRBV28 and TRBJ2-5; weak D call: TRBD2 (6 bases). V lost 4 bases and J lost 4, with 13 bases in between. Germline CDR1 and CDR2: MDHEN and SYDVKM. This CDR3 is 14 amino acids long. The CDR3 loop reads CASSSRGGAETQYF. CDR3 nucleotides: TGTGCCAGCAGTTCGCGGGGCGGGGCAGAGACCCAGTACTTC.